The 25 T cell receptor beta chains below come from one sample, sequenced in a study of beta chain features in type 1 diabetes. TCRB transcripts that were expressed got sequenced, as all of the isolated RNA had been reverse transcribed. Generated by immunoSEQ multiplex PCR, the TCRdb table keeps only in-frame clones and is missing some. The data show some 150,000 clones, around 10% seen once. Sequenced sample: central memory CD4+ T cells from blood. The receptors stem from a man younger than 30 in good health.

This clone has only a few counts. CDR3 in amino acids: CASSGQLSTDTQYF. The CDR3 DNA follows: TGTGCCAGCAGTGGACAGCTAAGCACAGATACGCAGTATTTT. The chain carries TRBV28 and TRBJ2-3; TRBD1 might be the D (6 bases). The CDR3 runs 14 residues. V lost 5 bases and J lost 0, with 9 bases in between. CDR1 and CDR2 (germline): MDHEN, SYDVKM.

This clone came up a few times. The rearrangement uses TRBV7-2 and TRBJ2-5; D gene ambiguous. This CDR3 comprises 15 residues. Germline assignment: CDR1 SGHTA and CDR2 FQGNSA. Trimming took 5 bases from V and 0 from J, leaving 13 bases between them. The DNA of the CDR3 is TGTGCCAGCAGCCCCCCGGCTAGGGACCAAGAGACCCAGTACTTC. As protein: CASSPPARDQETQYF.

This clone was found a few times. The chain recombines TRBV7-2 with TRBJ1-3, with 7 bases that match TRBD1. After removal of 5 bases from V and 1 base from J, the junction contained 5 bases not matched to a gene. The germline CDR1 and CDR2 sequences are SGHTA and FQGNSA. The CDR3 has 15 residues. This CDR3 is CASSLQTGSGNTIYF. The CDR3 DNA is TGTGCCAGCAGCCTTCAGACAGGGTCTGGAAACACCATATATTTT.

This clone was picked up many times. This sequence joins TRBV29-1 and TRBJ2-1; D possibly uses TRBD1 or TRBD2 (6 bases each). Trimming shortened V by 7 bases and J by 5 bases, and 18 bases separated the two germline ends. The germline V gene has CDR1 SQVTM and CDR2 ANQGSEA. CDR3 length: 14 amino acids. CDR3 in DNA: TGCAGCGCCGAACGGGGGCGGGGCAACAATGAGCAGTTCTTC. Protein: CSAERGRGNNEQFF.

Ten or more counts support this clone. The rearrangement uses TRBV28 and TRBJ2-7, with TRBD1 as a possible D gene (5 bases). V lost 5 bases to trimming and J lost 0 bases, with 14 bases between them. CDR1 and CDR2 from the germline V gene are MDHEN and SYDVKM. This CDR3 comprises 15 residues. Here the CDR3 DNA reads TGTGCCAGCAGTCGTCCTCTCGGACACTCCTACGAGCAGTACTTC. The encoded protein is CASSRPLGHSYEQYF.

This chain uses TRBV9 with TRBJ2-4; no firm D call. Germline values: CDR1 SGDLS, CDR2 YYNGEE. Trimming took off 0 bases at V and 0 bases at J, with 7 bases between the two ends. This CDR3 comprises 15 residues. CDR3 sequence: CASSVASSAKNIQYF. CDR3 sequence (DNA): TGTGCCAGCAGCGTAGCGTCCTCAGCCAAAAACATTCAGTACTTC.

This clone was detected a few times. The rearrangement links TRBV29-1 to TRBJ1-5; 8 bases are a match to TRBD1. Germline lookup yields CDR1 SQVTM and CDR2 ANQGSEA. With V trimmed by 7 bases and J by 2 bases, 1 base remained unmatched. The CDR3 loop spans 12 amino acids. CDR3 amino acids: CSAGQGNQPQHF. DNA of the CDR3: TGCAGCGCGGGACAGGGCAATCAGCCCCAGCATTTT.

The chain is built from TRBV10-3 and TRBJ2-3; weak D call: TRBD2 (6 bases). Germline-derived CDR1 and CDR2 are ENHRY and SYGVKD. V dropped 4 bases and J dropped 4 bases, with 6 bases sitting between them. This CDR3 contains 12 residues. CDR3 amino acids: CAISGDSDTQYF. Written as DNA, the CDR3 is TGTGCCATCAGTGGGGACTCAGATACGCAGTATTTT.

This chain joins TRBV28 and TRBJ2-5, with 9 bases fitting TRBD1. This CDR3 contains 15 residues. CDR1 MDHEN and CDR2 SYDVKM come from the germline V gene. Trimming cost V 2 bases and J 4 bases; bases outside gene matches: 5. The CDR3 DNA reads TGTGCCAGCAGTTTAGGGACAGGGAGGCGAGAGACCCAGTACTTC. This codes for CASSLGTGRRETQYF.

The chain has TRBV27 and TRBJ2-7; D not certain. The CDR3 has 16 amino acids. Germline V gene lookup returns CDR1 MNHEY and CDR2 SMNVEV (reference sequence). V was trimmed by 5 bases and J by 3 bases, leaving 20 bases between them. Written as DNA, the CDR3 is TGTGCCAGCAGTCCCCAGTGGGCAGAGCAACACTACGAGCAGTACTTC. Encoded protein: CASSPQWAEQHYEQYF.

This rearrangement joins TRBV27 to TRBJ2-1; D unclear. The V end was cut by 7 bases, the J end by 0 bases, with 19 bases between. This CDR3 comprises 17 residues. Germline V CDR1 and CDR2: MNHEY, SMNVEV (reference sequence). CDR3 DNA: TGTGCCAGCACCCCACCCCTAGTGCCGAGCTCCTACAATGAGCAGTTCTTC. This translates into CASTPPLVPSSYNEQFF.

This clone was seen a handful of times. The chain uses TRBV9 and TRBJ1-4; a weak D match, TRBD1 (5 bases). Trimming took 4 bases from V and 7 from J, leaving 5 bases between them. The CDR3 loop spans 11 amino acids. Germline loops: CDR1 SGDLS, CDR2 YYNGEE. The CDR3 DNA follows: TGTGCCAGCAGCAGGGGTGAAAAACTGTTTTTT. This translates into CASSRGEKLFF.

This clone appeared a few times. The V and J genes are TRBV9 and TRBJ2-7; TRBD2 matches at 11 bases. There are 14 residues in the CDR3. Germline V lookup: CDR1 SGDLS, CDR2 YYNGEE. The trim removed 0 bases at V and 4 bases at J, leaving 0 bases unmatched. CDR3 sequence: CASSVASGRYEQYF. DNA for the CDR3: TGTGCCAGCAGCGTAGCTAGCGGGAGGTACGAGCAGTACTTC.

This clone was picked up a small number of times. The CDR3 loop is CASREQSNTGELFF. For the CDR3, the DNA is TGTGCCAGCAGGGAACAGTCGAACACCGGGGAGCTGTTTTTT. V is TRBV9 and J is TRBJ2-2, with D uncertain. CDR1 and CDR2 (germline): SGDLS, YYNGEE. The CDR3 is 14 amino acids. V lost 5 bases, J lost 0 bases, and 8 bases lay in between.

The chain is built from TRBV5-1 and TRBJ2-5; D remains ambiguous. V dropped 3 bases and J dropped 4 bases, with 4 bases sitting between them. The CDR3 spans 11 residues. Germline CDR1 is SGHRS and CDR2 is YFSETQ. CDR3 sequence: CASSSTETQYF. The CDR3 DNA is TGCGCCAGCAGCTCCACAGAGACCCAGTACTTC. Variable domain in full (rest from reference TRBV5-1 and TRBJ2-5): KAGVTQTPRYLIKTRGQQVTLSCSPISGHRSVSWYQQTPGQGLQFLFEYFSETQRNKGNFPGRFSGRQFSNSRSEMNVSTLELGDSALYLCASSSTETQYFGPGTRLLVL.

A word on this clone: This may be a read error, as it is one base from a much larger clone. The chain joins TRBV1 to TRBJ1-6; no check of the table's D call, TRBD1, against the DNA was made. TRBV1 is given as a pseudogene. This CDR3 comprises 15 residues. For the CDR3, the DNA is TGCTCCAGCAGCCCCCTGGGGACAGGGAGGTCACCCCTCCACTTT. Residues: CSSSPLGTGRSPLHF.

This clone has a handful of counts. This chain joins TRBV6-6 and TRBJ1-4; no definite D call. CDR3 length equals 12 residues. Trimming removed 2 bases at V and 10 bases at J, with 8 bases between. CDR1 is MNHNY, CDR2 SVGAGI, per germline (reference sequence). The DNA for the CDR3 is TGTGCCAGCAGTTACCGGGATAGAAAACTGTTTTTT. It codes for CASSYRDRKLFF.

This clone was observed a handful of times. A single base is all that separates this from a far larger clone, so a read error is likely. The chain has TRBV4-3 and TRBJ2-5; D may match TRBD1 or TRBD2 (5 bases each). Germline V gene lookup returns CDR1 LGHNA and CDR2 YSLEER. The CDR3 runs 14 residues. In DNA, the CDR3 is TGCTCCAGCAGCCAAGTGGGGACCCAAGAGACCCAGTACTTC. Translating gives CSSSQVGTQETQYF.

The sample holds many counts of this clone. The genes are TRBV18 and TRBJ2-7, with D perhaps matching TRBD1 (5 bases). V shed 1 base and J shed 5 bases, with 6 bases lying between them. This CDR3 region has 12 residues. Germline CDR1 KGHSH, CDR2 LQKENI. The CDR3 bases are TGTGCCAGCTCACCACAGGGGAACGAGCAGTACTTC. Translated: CASSPQGNEQYF. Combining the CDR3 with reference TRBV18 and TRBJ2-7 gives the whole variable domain NAGVMQNPRHLVRRRGQEARLRCSPMKGHSHVYWYRQLPEEGLKFMVYLQKENIIDESGMPKERFSAEFPKEGPSILRIQQVVRGDSAAYFCASSPQGNEQYFGPGTRLTVT.

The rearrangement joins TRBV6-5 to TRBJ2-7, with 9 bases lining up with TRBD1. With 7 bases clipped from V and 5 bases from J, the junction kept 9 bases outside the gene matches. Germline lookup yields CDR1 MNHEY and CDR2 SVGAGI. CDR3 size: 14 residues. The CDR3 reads CASNRGQGSHEQYF. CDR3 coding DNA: TGTGCCAGCAACCGAGGACAGGGGTCCCACGAGCAGTACTTC.

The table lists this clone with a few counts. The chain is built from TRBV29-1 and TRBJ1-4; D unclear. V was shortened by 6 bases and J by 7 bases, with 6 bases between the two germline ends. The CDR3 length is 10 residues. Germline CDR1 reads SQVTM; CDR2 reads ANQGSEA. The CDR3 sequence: CSVAGEKLFF. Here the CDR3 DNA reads TGCAGCGTAGCAGGTGAAAAACTGTTTTTT.

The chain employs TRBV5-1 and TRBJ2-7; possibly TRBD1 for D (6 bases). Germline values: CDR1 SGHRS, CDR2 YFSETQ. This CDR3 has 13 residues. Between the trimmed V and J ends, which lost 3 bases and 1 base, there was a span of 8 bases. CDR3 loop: CASSSQGSYEQYF. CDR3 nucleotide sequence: TGCGCCAGCAGCTCACAGGGATCCTACGAGCAGTACTTC.

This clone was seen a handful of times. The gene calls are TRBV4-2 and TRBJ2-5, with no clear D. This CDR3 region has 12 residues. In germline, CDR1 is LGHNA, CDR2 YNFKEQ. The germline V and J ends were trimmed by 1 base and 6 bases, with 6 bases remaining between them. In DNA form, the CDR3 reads TGTGCCAGCAGCCAAGTCAAACAGACCCAGTACTTC. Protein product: CASSQVKQTQYF.

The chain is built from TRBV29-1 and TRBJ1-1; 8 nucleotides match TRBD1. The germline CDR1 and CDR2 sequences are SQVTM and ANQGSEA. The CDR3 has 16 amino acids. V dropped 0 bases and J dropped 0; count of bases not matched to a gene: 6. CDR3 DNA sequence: TGCAGCGTTGAAGAACCCACAGGGGGGGTGAACACTGAAGCTTTCTTT. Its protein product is CSVEEPTGGVNTEAFF.

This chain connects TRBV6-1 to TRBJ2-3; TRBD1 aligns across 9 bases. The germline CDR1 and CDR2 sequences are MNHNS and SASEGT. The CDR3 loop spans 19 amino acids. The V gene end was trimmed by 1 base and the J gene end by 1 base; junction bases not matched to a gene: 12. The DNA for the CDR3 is TGTGCCAGCAGTGAAGGGGTAGGGGGACAGGGCTTCCGCACAGATACGCAGTATTTT. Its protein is CASSEGVGGQGFRTDTQYF.